The clone carrying this T cell receptor (beta chain) was seen a few times. Antigen: not known. A unique molecular identifier was attached to every TCR cDNA molecule. TCRdb redid the calling of the 5' RACE reads with MiXCR, one entry per CDR3 protein. This table has about 92,000 distinct CDR3 sequences, approximately 12% appearing once. This record comes from a study of spatial heterogeneity in lung cancer. Study findings and constraints: Whereas they appeared in blood less at follow-up, ubiquitous expanded tumor TCRs appeared there more at resection.

Time point meaning: sample taken at primary tumor resection. No cell sorting; template was whole RNA from tumor, lung tissue or PBMC. The receptor was derived from a male donor with early-stage non-small cell lung cancer. This specimen consisted of PBMCs, obtained at surgery.

The CDR3 DNA reads TGTGCCAGCAGCGGAACCGGGTCCCCAGGGGAGCTGTTTTTT. Its protein is CASSGTGSPGELFF. V gene TRBV7-3 combines with J gene TRBJ2-2; D uncertain. Germline-derived CDR1 and CDR2 are SGHTA and FQGTGA. Trimming stripped 5 bases from V and 8 bases from J, with 15 bases between. This CDR3 is 14 amino acids long.